The 15 T cell receptor beta chains given below trace back to one sample, sequenced in a study of cytotoxic CD8 clonotypes in ibrutinib-treated CLL. Using immunoSEQ multiplex PCR, the repertoire was profiled, and TCRdb retains in-frame clones only, with some absent. Of 55,000 to 60,000 clones in the sample, 50% to 70% were seen once. The input for sequencing was PBMCs, taken at disease progression, from a patient treated with ibrutinib. The receptors derive from a human donor with chronic lymphocytic leukemia.

This clone was seen more than once but under ten times. This chain links TRBV7-2 with TRBJ1-5; D is ambiguous. Per germline, CDR1 SGHTA and CDR2 FQGNSA. The CDR3 totals 12 residues. V gave up 4 bases and J gave up 7 bases, with 8 bases separating them. The CDR3 spells CASSSMGQPQHF. CDR3 coding DNA: TGTGCCAGCAGCTCAATGGGACAGCCCCAGCATTTT.

This chain connects TRBV7-9 to TRBJ1-3, with 7 nucleotides matching TRBD1. This CDR3 has 15 residues. V was clipped by 5 bases and J by 2 bases; unmatched bases: 6. The germline CDR1 and CDR2 sequences are SEHNR and FQNEAQ (reference sequence). The CDR3 loop reads CASSPSGTAGNTIYF. The DNA for the CDR3 is TGTGCCAGCAGCCCGTCCGGGACAGCTGGAAACACCATATATTTT.

The gene calls are TRBV4-1 and TRBJ2-1; D gene unclear. The CDR3 contains 13 residues. V was trimmed by 0 bases and J by 8 bases, leaving 8 bases between them. CDR1 is MGHRA and CDR2 is YSYEKL in the germline V gene. CDR3 in amino acids: CASSQDFGDEQFF. The CDR3 DNA sequence: TGCGCCAGCAGCCAAGATTTCGGTGATGAGCAGTTCTTC.

This clone was detected a few times. This sequence joins TRBV15 and TRBJ2-7; D is uncertain. The CDR3 is made up of 15 amino acids. Trimming left V 1 base short and J 0 bases short, with 10 bases between. The germline CDR1 and CDR2 sequences are LNHNV and YYDKDF (reference sequence). CDR3 protein: CATSRVAGTSYEQYF. CDR3 DNA: TGTGCCACCAGCAGAGTGGCAGGAACCTCCTACGAGCAGTACTTC.

This clone was counted between two and nine times. The gene calls are TRBV12-5 and TRBJ1-1; 7 bases fit TRBD1. After removal of 2 bases from V and 0 bases from J, the junction contained 9 bases not matched to a gene. Germline V gives CDR1 LGHNT, CDR2 FRNRAP. CDR3 size: 17 residues. The CDR3 region is CASGLHNKDRVNTEAFF. Written as DNA, the CDR3 is TGTGCTAGTGGTTTGCATAACAAAGACAGGGTGAACACTGAAGCTTTCTTT.

This sequence joins TRBV9 and TRBJ2-3, with 11 bases matching TRBD2. This CDR3 contains 18 residues. V lost 0 bases and J lost 5; bases outside the gene matches: 11. Germline loops: CDR1 SGDLS, CDR2 YYNGEE. CDR3 in amino acids: CASSVGPILAGVGDTQYF. The CDR3 nucleotides are TGTGCCAGCAGCGTAGGCCCTATACTAGCGGGAGTTGGAGATACGCAGTATTTT.

The V gene is TRBV5-3, the J gene TRBJ2-7; D is possibly TRBD2 (6 bases). TRBV5-3 is known as an ORF, though its function is uncertain. V was cut by 1 base and J by 2 bases, with 19 bases left in between. The CDR3 length is 17 residues. The DNA of the CDR3 is TGTGCCAGAAGCTTGTTAGCCGGCGGGGCCGCTACCTACGAGCAGTACTTC. This encodes CARSLLAGGAATYEQYF.

V and J are TRBV15 and TRBJ2-5, with TRBD2 identical over 12 bases. The V gene's germline CDR1 is LNHNV and CDR2 YYDKDF (reference sequence). This CDR3 spans 17 amino acids. V dropped 0 bases and J dropped 5; count of bases not matched to a gene: 7. In DNA, the CDR3 is TGTGCCACCAGCAGAGACCCGGGACTAGCGGGCGGGGAGACCCAGTACTTC. Translating gives CATSRDPGLAGGETQYF.

The J gene is TRBJ2-5, the V gene TRBV4-1; D is possibly TRBD1 (6 bases). The V end lost 0 bases, the J end lost 9 bases, and 32 bases lay between the germline ends. The germline gives CDR1 MGHRA, CDR2 YSYEKL. The CDR3 covers 20 residues. The CDR3 is CASSQDSFRGRNPGSWPQYF. CDR3 bases: TGCGCCAGCAGCCAAGATTCTTTCAGGGGTCGTAATCCCGGATCATGGCCCCAGTACTTC.

This clone came up a few times. The rearrangement joins TRBV5-5 to TRBJ2-5; 11 nucleotides match TRBD1. With 4 bases clipped from V and 5 bases from J, the junction kept 10 bases outside the gene matches. CDR3 length: 16 amino acids. Germline V gives CDR1 SGHKS, CDR2 YYEKEE (reference sequence). The CDR3 sequence is CASSVSGTGGPETQYF. CDR3 DNA: TGTGCCAGCAGCGTATCCGGGACAGGGGGACCTGAGACCCAGTACTTC. Looking up the rest from reference TRBV5-5 and TRBJ2-5 gives the full variable domain: DAGVTQSPTHLIKTRGQQVTLRCSPISGHKSVSWYQQVLGQGPQFIFQYYEKEERGRGNFPDRFSARQFPNYSSELNVNALLLGDSALYLCASSVSGTGGPETQYFGPGTRLLVL.

This chain joins TRBV25-1 and TRBJ1-2; no clear D gene. The CDR3 is made up of 13 amino acids. The ends were cut back, 3 bases at V and 7 bases at J, with 12 bases in the middle. CDR1 MGHDK and CDR2 SYGVNS come from the germline V gene. This CDR3 is CASSDPPRRGYTF. The CDR3 coding sequence is TGTGCCAGCAGTGATCCCCCACGACGTGGCTACACCTTC.

This clone appeared a few times. The rearrangement links TRBV6-4 to TRBJ1-5; 8 bases align to TRBD1. This CDR3 has 14 amino acids. The V segment lost 4 bases and the J segment 4 bases; nucleotides outside the gene matches: 3. The germline V gene encodes CDR1 MRHNA and CDR2 SNTAGT. The CDR3 is CASSATGGNQPQHF. CDR3 coding DNA: TGTGCCAGCAGTGCTACAGGGGGGAATCAGCCCCAGCATTTT.

By share of the sample, this clone is medium-sized (0.01 to 0.1%). The sample holds other DNA sequences that translate to the same CDR3. V gene TRBV28 combines with J gene TRBJ2-7, with 7 bases identical to TRBD1. Germline V lookup: CDR1 MDHEN, CDR2 SYDVKM. V shed 6 bases, J shed 0 bases, and the junction held 8 bases outside the gene matches. The CDR3 contains 15 residues. DNA of the CDR3: TGTGCCAGCAGGATCGACAGGGCCAGCTCCTACGAGCAGTACTTC. This sequence encodes CASRIDRASSYEQYF.

This clone was seen a handful of times. V and J are TRBV29-1 and TRBJ1-1; D is unclear. In germline, CDR1 is SQVTM, CDR2 ANQGSEA. V was shortened by 4 bases and J by 4 bases, with 13 bases between the two germline ends. The CDR3 sequence is 13 residues long. CDR3 bases: TGCAGCGTTGGGCCTCGATTGGGCACTGAAGCTTTCTTT. This gives the protein CSVGPRLGTEAFF.

This sequence joins TRBV11-1 and TRBJ2-4; 8 bases are shared with TRBD1. V dropped 5 bases and J dropped 0; count of bases not matched to a gene: 6. There are 16 residues in the CDR3. Germline V gene data show CDR1 as SGHAT and CDR2 as FQDESV (reference sequence). This CDR3 is CASSHGQGLAKNIQYF. The DNA for the CDR3 is TGTGCCAGCAGCCATGGACAGGGACTAGCCAAAAACATTCAGTACTTC.